This is a list of T cell receptor beta chains from one sample in a study of cytomegalovirus exposure and HLA in healthy donors. Assay: immunoSEQ multiplex PCR; the TCRdb copy retains only in-frame clones and omits some. The sample contains tens of thousands of clones, approximately 80% of which appear only once. Sequenced input: PBMCs. These receptors came from a woman aged 45-59 years in good health and CMV-seropositive. CDR3s include the opening cysteine and the closing phenylalanine or tryptophan. D genes are given only for firm matches. Rows may omit the clone size; those that give it use once, few, many or a size class.

CASSRWTSGKNIQYF | TGTGCCAGCAGCCGATGGACTAGCGGAAAAAACATTCAGTACTTC | TRBV5-6 | 15 | TRBJ2-4 | . | TRBD2
CSVRTGGSGNEKLFF | TGCAGCGTTCGGACAGGGGGGTCGGGTAATGAAAAACTGTTTTTT | TRBV29-1 | 15 | TRBJ1-4 | . | TRBD1
CASRPNTDTQYF | TGCGCCAGCCGCCCTAACACAGATACGCAGTATTTT | TRBV5-1 | 12 | TRBJ2-3 | . | .
CASSLPAGGPYEQYF | TGTGCCAGCAGCCTCCCAGCGGGGGGCCCCTACGAGCAGTACTTC | TRBV7-2 | 15 | TRBJ2-7 | . | TRBD2
CASSQDRGRPKTEAFF | TGTGCCAGCAGCCAAGATAGGGGGCGACCGAAGACTGAAGCTTTCTTT | TRBV4-2 | 16 | TRBJ1-1 | . | TRBD1
CASSLGPYRAGTTNEKLFF | TGTGCCAGCAGCTTAGGCCCTTACAGGGCCGGGACAACTAATGAAAAACTGTTTTTT | TRBV11-2 | 19 | TRBJ1-4 | . | .
CASSASGRANSPLHF | TGTGCCAGCAGCGCGTCTGGCAGGGCTAATTCACCCCTCCACTTT | TRBV7-6 | 15 | TRBJ1-6 | . | .
CASTKGQGYSPLHF | TGTGCCAGCACCAAAGGACAGGGGTACTCACCCCTCCACTTT | TRBV6-5 | 14 | TRBJ1-6 | . | TRBD1
CASSRQINQPQHF | TGTGCCAGCAGTAGACAAATCAATCAGCCCCAGCATTTT | TRBV6-5 | 13 | TRBJ1-5 | few | .
CASSQDAVDERTGWTGANVLTF | TGTGCCAGCAGCCAAGACGCGGTCGACGAGCGGACAGGGTGGACCGGGGCCAACGTCCTGACTTTC | TRBV4-2 | 22 | TRBJ2-6 | . | TRBD1
CASSPDMGLNTEAFF | TGTGCCAGCTCACCGGACATGGGGTTGAACACTGAAGCTTTCTTT | TRBV18 | 15 | TRBJ1-1 | . | .
CASSEGPGQNTEAFF | TGTGCCAGCAGTGAAGGGCCGGGACAGAACACTGAAGCTTTCTTT | TRBV2 | 15 | TRBJ1-1 | . | .
CASSPTHGRTEAFF | TGTGCCAGTAGCCCCACCCACGGGAGGACTGAAGCTTTCTTT | TRBV19 | 14 | TRBJ1-1 | . | .
CAISVQGARDGYTF | TGTGCCATCAGTGTTCAGGGGGCTAGGGATGGCTACACCTTC | TRBV10-3 | 14 | TRBJ1-2 | . | TRBD1
CATQADATNEKLFF | TGTGCCACACAGGCGGATGCAACTAATGAAAAACTGTTTTTT | TRBV10-3 | 14 | TRBJ1-4 | . | .
CASSSDWAANTGELFF | TGTGCCAGCAGCTCGGACTGGGCAGCGAACACCGGGGAGCTGTTTTTT | TRBV5-8 | 16 | TRBJ2-2 | . | .
CASAGRGNEKLFF | TGTGCCTCCGCAGGGAGGGGGAATGAAAAACTGTTTTTT | TRBV30 | 13 | TRBJ1-4 | . | .
CSAGGGGREGNYGYTF | TGCAGCGCCGGAGGGGGGGGCAGGGAAGGGAACTATGGCTACACCTTC | TRBV29-1 | 16 | TRBJ1-2 | . | .
CASSLTGIQPQHF | TGTGCCAGCAGCTTGACAGGGATTCAGCCCCAGCATTTT | TRBV7-6 | 13 | TRBJ1-5 | . | TRBD1
CASTQQGAGTEAFF | TGTGCCAGCACCCAACAGGGGGCCGGCACTGAAGCTTTCTTT | TRBV6-6 | 14 | TRBJ1-1 | . | TRBD1
CASSHTREVAEETQYF | TGTGCCAGCAGCCACACACGAGAGGTGGCTGAAGAGACCCAGTACTTC | TRBV9 | 16 | TRBJ2-5 | . | .
CASSLLALSTDTQYF | TGTGCCAGCAGCCTTCTAGCGCTCTCAACAGATACGCAGTATTTT | TRBV6-1 | 15 | TRBJ2-3 | . | .
CASGLRLAGKGFYNEQFF | TGTGCTAGTGGTTTGAGACTAGCGGGGAAGGGCTTCTACAATGAGCAGTTCTTC | TRBV12-5 | 18 | TRBJ2-1 | . | TRBD2
CASSLAGGAGFTEAFF | TGTGCCAGCAGCTTGGCGGGAGGGGCGGGCTTCACTGAAGCTTTCTTT | TRBV5-4 | 16 | TRBJ1-1 | . | .
CASSILDSGYNEQFF | TGTGCCAGTAGTATACTGGATAGCGGATACAATGAGCAGTTCTTC | TRBV19 | 15 | TRBJ2-1 | . | .
CASSVEAGNTGELFF | TGTGCCAGCAGCGTAGAAGCAGGGAACACCGGGGAGCTGTTTTTT | TRBV9 | 15 | TRBJ2-2 | once | .
CASSSTGTGNTEAFF | TGTGCCAGCAGCTCCACCGGGACAGGGAACACTGAAGCTTTCTTT | TRBV5-4 | 15 | TRBJ1-1 | few | TRBD1
CASTLRGLQETQYF | TGTGCCAGCACCCTCAGGGGGCTCCAAGAGACCCAGTACTTC | TRBV7-9 | 14 | TRBJ2-5 | . | TRBD1
CASSLVGLAGTSYNEQFF | TGTGCCAGCAGCTTAGTTGGACTAGCGGGGACCTCCTACAATGAGCAGTTCTTC | TRBV7-6 | 18 | TRBJ2-1 | . | TRBD2
CASSLGTSGGYVYNEQFF | TGCGCCAGCAGCCTGGGGACTAGCGGGGGATACGTCTACAATGAGCAGTTCTTC | TRBV4-1 | 18 | TRBJ2-1 | . | TRBD2
CASSLARVDGYTF | TGTGCCAGCAGCTTAGCGCGTGTAGATGGCTACACCTTC | TRBV7-9 | 13 | TRBJ1-2 | . | .
CASSETSESYNEQFF | TGCGCCAGCAGTGAGACTAGCGAGTCCTACAATGAGCAGTTCTTC | TRBV5-1 | 15 | TRBJ2-1 | . | TRBD2
CASSLAAGVREQFF | TGTGCCAGCAGCTTAGCGGCAGGGGTGCGTGAGCAGTTCTTC | TRBV7-9 | 14 | TRBJ2-1 | . | .
CASSSQTGFGELFF | TGTGCCAGCAGCTCACAGACAGGTTTCGGGGAGCTGTTTTTT | TRBV11-2 | 14 | TRBJ2-2 | few | .
CASSQGDRGLGYTF | TGCGCCAGCAGCCAGGGCGACAGGGGGCTTGGCTACACCTTC | TRBV4-1 | 14 | TRBJ1-2 | . | TRBD1
CASSLGQGIDEQYF | TGTGCCAGCAGCTTGGGACAGGGGATAGACGAGCAGTACTTC | TRBV11-3 | 14 | TRBJ2-7 | . | TRBD1
CASNFAWAGSAMNTEAFF | TGCGCCAGCAACTTTGCCTGGGCAGGGTCTGCGATGAACACTGAAGCTTTCTTT | TRBV5-1 | 18 | TRBJ1-1 | . | .
CASSLRTSGNTGELFF | TGTGCCAGCAGCTTGAGGACTAGCGGTAACACCGGGGAGCTGTTTTTT | TRBV5-6 | 16 | TRBJ2-2 | . | TRBD2
CASSQLAGGRSEQFF | TGTGCTAGCAGCCAACTAGCGGGGGGTCGTAGTGAGCAGTTCTTC | TRBV7-7 | 15 | TRBJ2-1 | . | TRBD2
CASAGQGVYQPQHF | TGTGCCAGCGCGGGACAGGGTGTATATCAGCCCCAGCATTTT | TRBV7-6 | 14 | TRBJ1-5 | few | TRBD1
CASSAYLGTASAFF | TGTGCCAGCAGCGCCTACCTCGGGACAGCCTCAGCTTTCTTT | TRBV7-2 | 14 | TRBJ1-1 | . | TRBD1
CASSSETGRFNEKLFF | TGTGCCAGCAGCTCCGAAACCGGGAGATTCAATGAAAAACTGTTTTTT | TRBV7-9 | 16 | TRBJ1-4 | . | .
CASSGHQGNTIYF | TGTGCCAGCAGTGGGCACCAAGGAAACACCATATATTTT | TRBV6-1 | 13 | TRBJ1-3 | . | .
CASSFVGQSLQETQYF | TGCGCCAGCAGCTTTGTGGGACAGAGCCTCCAAGAGACCCAGTACTTC | TRBV5-1 | 16 | TRBJ2-5 | . | TRBD1
CASSLVGRINEQFF | TGTGCCAGCAGCTTGGTAGGCAGGATCAATGAGCAGTTCTTC | TRBV5-6 | 14 | TRBJ2-1 | . | .
CASSLDRADTEAFF | TGTGCCAGTAGCCTGGACAGGGCGGATACTGAAGCTTTCTTT | TRBV19 | 14 | TRBJ1-1 | . | TRBD1
CASSQPTGYGYTF | TGTGCCAGTAGTCAACCGACAGGGTATGGCTACACCTTC | TRBV19 | 13 | TRBJ1-2 | . | TRBD1
CAITGTRGRMPHF | TGTGCCATCACCGGGACGAGAGGGAGGATGCCGCATTTT | TRBV10-3 | 13 | TRBJ1-3 | . | .